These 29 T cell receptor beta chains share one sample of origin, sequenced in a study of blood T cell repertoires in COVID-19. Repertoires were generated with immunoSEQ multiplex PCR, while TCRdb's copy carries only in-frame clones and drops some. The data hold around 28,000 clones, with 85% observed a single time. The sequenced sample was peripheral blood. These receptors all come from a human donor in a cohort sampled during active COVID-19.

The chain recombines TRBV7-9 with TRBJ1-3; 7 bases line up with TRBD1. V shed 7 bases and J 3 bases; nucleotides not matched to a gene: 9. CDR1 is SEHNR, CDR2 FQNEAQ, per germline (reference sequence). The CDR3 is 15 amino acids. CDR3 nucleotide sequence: TGTGCCAGCACCACCCCAGGGGGAGGTGGAAACACCATATATTTT. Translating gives CASTTPGGGGNTIYF.

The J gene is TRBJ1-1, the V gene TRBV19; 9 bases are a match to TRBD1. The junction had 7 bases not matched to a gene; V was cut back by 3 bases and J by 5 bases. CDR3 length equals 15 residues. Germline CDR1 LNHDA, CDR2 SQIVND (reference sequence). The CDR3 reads CASSITGGPLTEAFF. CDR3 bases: TGTGCCAGTAGTATCACAGGGGGCCCCCTAACTGAAGCTTTCTTT.

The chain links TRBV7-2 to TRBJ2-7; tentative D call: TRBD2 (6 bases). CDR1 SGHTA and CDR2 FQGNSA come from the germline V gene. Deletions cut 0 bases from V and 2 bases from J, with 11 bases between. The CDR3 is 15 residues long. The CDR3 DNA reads TGTGCCAGCAGCTTAGCGGGGGGAAGGACCTACGAGCAGTACTTC. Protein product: CASSLAGGRTYEQYF. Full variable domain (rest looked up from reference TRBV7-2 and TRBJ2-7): GAGVSQSPSNKVTEKGKDVELRCDPISGHTALYWYRQSLGQGLEFLIYFQGNSAPDKSGLPSDRFSAERTGGSVSTLTIQRTQQEDSAVYLCASSLAGGRTYEQYFGPGTRLTVT.

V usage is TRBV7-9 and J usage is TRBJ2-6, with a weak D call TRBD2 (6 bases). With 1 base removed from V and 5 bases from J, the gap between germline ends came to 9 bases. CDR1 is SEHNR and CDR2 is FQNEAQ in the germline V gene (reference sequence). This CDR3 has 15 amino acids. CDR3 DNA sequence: TGTGCCAGCAGCTTAGTGGGGGGACGGGCCAACGTCCTGACTTTC. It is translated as CASSLVGGRANVLTF.

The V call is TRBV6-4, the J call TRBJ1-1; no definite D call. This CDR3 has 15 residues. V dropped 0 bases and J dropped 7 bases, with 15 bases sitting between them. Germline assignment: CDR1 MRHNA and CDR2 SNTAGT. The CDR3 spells CASSDSTEGAGEAFF. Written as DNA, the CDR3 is TGTGCCAGCAGTGACTCCACGGAGGGTGCCGGTGAAGCTTTCTTT.

The CDR3, as DNA: TGTGCCAGCTCACCTGGGAGAGGTAGCACAGATACGCAGTATTTT. This codes for CASSPGRGSTDTQYF. This chain joins TRBV18 and TRBJ2-3; TRBD2 might be the D (5 bases). The CDR3 spans 15 residues. Germline CDR1 is KGHSH and CDR2 is LQKENI. Trimming removed 3 bases at V and 0 bases at J, with 10 bases between.

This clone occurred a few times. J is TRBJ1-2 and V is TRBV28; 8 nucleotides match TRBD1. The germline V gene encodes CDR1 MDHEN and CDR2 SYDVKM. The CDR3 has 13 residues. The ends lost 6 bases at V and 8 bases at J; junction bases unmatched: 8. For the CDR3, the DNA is TGTGCCAGCAGACGGACAGGGACTGGCGGCTACACCTTC. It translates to CASRRTGTGGYTF.

The CDR3 loop reads CASSLSVGGKETQYF. The CDR3 region has the DNA TGTGCCAGCAGCTTATCCGTCGGGGGAAAAGAGACCCAGTACTTC. The rearrangement uses TRBV7-9 and TRBJ2-5, with D perhaps matching TRBD2 (6 bases). Germline loops: CDR1 SEHNR, CDR2 FQNEAQ (reference sequence). V lost 2 bases to trimming and J lost 3 bases, with 13 bases between them. The length of the CDR3 is 15 residues.

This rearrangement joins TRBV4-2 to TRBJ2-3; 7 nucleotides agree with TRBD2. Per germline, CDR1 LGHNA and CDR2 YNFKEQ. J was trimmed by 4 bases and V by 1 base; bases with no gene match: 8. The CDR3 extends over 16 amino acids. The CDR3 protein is CASSQAGSGRADTQYF. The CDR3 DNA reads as TGTGCCAGCAGCCAAGCTGGTAGCGGGCGGGCAGATACGCAGTATTTT.

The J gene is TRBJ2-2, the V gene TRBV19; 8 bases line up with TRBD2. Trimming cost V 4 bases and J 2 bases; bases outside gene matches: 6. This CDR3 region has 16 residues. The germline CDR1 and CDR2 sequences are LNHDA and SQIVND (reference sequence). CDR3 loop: CASSTPSGRNTGELFF. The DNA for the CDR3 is TGTGCCAGTAGTACGCCTAGCGGGCGTAACACCGGGGAGCTGTTTTTT.

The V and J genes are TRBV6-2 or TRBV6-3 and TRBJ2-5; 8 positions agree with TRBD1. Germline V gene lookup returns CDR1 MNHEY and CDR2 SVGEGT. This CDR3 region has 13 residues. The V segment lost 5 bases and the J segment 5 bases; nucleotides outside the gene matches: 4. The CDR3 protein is CASSDRGPETQYF. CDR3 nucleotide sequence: TGTGCCAGCAGTGACAGGGGCCCCGAGACCCAGTACTTC.

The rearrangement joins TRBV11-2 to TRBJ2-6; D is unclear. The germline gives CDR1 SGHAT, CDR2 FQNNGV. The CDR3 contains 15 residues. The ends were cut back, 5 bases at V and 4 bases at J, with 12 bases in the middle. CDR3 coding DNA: TGTGCCAGCAGCCCACACCCCACAGGGGCCAACGTCCTGACTTTC. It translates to CASSPHPTGANVLTF.

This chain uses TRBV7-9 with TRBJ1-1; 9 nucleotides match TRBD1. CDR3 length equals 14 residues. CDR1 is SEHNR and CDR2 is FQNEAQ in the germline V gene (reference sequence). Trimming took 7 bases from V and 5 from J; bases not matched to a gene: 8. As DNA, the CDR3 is TGTGCCAGCACCCTACAGGGGGCGCCAACTGAAGCTTTCTTT. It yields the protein CASTLQGAPTEAFF.

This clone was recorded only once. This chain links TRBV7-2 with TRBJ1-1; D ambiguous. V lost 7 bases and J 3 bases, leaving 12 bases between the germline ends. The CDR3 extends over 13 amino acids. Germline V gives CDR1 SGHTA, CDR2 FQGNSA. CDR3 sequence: CASTEAYHTEAFF. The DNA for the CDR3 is TGTGCCAGCACCGAGGCATACCACACTGAAGCTTTCTTT.

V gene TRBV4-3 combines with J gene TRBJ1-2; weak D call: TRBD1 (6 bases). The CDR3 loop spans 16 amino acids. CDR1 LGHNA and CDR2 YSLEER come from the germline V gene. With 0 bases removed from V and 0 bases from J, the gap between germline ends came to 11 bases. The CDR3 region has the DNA TGCGCCAGCAGCCAAGATTGGGCAGGGGCTAACTATGGCTACACCTTC. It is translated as CASSQDWAGANYGYTF.

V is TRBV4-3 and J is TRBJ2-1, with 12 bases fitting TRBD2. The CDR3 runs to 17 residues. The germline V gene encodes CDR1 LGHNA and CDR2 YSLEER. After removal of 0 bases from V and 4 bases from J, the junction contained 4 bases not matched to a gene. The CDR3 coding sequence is TGCGCCAGCAGCCAAGATACTAGCGGGGGGTCTTACAATGAGCAGTTCTTC. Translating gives CASSQDTSGGSYNEQFF.

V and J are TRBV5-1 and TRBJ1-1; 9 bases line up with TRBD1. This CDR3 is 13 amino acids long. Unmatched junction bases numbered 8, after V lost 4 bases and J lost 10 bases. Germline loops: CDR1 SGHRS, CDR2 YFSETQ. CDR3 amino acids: CASSRTGEGLAFF. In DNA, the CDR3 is TGCGCCAGCAGCCGGACAGGGGAAGGGTTAGCTTTCTTT.

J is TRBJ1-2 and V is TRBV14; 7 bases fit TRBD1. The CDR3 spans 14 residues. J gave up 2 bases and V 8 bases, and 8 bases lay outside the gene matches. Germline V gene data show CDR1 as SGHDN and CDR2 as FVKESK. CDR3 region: CASSRDSKNYGYTF. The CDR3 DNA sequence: TGTGCCAGCTCCCGGGACAGCAAAAACTATGGCTACACCTTC.

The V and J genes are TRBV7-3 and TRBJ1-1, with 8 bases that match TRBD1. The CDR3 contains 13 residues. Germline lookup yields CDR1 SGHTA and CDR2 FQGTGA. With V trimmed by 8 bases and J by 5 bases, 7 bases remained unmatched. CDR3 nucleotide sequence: TGTGCCAGCGCTACAGGGGGAAAAACTGAAGCTTTCTTT. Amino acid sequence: CASATGGKTEAFF.

The CDR3 nucleotides read TGTGCCAGCAGCCTACAGCCCCTCTCCTACAATGAGCAGTTCTTC. Residues: CASSLQPLSYNEQFF. J is TRBJ2-1 and V is TRBV7-2; no clear D. This CDR3 has 15 amino acids. Germline-derived CDR1 and CDR2 are SGHTA and FQGNSA. Trimming took 5 bases from V and 0 from J, leaving 11 bases between them.

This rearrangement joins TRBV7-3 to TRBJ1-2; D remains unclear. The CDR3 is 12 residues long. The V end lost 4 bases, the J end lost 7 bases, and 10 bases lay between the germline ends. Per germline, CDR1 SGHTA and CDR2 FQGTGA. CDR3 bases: TGTGCCAGCAGCTCGGAGCGTGGTGGCTACACCTTC. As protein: CASSSERGGYTF.

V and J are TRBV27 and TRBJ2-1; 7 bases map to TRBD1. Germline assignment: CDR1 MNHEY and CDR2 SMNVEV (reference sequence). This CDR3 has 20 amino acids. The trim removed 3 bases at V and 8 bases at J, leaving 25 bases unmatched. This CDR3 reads CASSFRFNVRGQVEGYEQFF. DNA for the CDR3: TGTGCCAGCAGTTTCCGGTTTAATGTAAGAGGACAGGTCGAAGGTTATGAGCAGTTCTTC.

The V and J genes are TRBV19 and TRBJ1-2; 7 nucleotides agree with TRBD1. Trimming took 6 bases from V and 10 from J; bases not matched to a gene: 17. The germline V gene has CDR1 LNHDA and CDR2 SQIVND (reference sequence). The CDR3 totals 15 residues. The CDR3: CASSPPTGTVMIYTF. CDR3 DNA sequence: TGTGCCAGTAGCCCTCCGACCGGGACAGTCATGATCTACACCTTC.

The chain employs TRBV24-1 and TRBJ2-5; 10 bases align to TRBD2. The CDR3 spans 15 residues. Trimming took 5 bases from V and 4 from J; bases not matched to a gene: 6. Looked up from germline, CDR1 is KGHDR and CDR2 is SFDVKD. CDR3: CATSVSGGLGETQYF. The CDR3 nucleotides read TGTGCCACCAGTGTTAGCGGGGGGCTGGGAGAGACCCAGTACTTC.

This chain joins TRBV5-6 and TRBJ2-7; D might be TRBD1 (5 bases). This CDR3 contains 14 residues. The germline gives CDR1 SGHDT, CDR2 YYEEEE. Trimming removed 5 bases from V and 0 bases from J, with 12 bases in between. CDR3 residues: CASSMSGRSYEQYF. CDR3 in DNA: TGTGCCAGCAGTATGTCAGGGCGCTCCTACGAGCAGTACTTC.

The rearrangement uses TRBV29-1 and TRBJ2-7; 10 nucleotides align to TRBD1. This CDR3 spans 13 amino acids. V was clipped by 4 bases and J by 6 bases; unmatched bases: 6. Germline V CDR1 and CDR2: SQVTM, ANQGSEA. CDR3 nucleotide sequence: TGCAGCGTTGGTTGGGGGACAGGGGTCGAGCAGTACTTC. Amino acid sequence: CSVGWGTGVEQYF.

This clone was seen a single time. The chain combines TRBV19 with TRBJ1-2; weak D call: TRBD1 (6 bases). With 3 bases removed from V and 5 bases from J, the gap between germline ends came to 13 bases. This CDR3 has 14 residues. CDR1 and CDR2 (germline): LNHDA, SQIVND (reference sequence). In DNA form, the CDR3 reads TGTGCCAGTAGTATCGGGTCAGGGGTTTATGGCTACACCTTC. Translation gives CASSIGSGVYGYTF.

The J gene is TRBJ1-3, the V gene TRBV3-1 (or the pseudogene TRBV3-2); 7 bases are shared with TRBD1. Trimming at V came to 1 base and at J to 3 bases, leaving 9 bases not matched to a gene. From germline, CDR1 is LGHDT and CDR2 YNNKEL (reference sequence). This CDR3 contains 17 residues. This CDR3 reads CASSQGWAGGSGNTIYF. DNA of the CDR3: TGTGCCAGCAGCCAAGGATGGGCAGGGGGTAGTGGAAACACCATATATTTT.

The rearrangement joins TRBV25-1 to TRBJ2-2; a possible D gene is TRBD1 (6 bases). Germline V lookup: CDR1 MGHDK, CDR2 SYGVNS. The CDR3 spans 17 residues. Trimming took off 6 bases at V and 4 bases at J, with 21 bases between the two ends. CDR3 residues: CASSKGGPTAATGELFF. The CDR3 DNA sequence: TGTGCCAGCAGCAAAGGGGGTCCGACGGCAGCCACCGGGGAGCTGTTTTTT. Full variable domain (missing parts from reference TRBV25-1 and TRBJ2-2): EADIYQTPRYLVIGTGKKITLECSQTMGHDKMYWYQQDPGMELHLIHYSYGVNSTEKGDLSSESTVSRIRTEHFPLTLESARPSHTSQYLCASSKGGPTAATGELFFGEGSRLTVL.